Sequencing of this T cell receptor (beta chain) was carried out in a study of blood T cell repertoires in COVID-19. Across the study: Nucleic acid was either cDNA or gDNA, and it came from T cells, B-cell-depleted T cells, or PBMCs.

In terms of age and location, participants ranged from roughly 18 to 90 years and lived in under 30 US areas. The study assigned cohorts using participant-reported clinical history. The recovered donors of Cohort 3 showed two negative PCRs, clearance, or symptom resolution. TCRdb's table, derived via immunoSEQ multiplex PCR, lists solely in-frame clones and lacks some. This table holds more than 400,000 clones, about 90% found once. This CDR3 contains 15 residues. V was cut by 0 bases and J by 2 bases, with 5 bases left in between. From germline, CDR1 is SGHAT and CDR2 FQNNGV. Sequences were obtained from PBMCs or T cells enriched from blood (not recorded which). The receptor comes from a young man who had recovered from COVID-19. This chain connects TRBV11-2 to TRBJ2-6; D remains unclear. CDR3 coding DNA: TGTGCCAGCAGCTTAGAGCCGGCTGGGGCCAACGTCCTGACTTTC. Its protein is CASSLEPAGANVLTF.